The 29 T cell receptor beta chains given below trace back to one sample, sequenced in a study of T cell changes during pregnancy in multiple sclerosis. TCRdb's copy holds only in-frame clones and misses some; the assay was immunoSEQ multiplex PCR. The repertoire has 35,000 to 45,000 clones, 90% to 95% of them found once; the top ten carry about 8%. The material sequenced was CD8+ T cells from peripheral blood mononuclear cells, taken in the third trimester of pregnancy. These receptors all stem from a female donor with multiple sclerosis, enrolled in a pregnancy study.

In this sample, this clone turned up once. The chain uses TRBV7-3 and TRBJ2-2, with TRBD1 matching over 10 bases. After removal of 2 bases from V and 5 bases from J, the junction contained 8 bases not matched to a gene. Germline V lookup: CDR1 SGHTA, CDR2 FQGTGA. The CDR3 length is 17 residues. The CDR3 nucleotides read TGTGCCAGCAGCTTATCCCCGGGACAGGGGCGGACCGGGGAGCTGTTTTTT. As protein: CASSLSPGQGRTGELFF.

V and J are TRBV15 and TRBJ1-5, with 9 bases that match TRBD1. The V and J ends lost 0 bases and 3 bases, in that order; junction bases with no gene match: 6. Germline CDR1 LNHNV, CDR2 YYDKDF (reference sequence). The CDR3 contains 17 residues. The CDR3 nucleotides read TGTGCCACCAGCAGAGATATGGGACAGGGTCCCAATCAGCCCCAGCATTTT. Residues: CATSRDMGQGPNQPQHF.

This chain uses TRBV13 with TRBJ2-2, with TRBD1 identical over 8 bases. Losses at the gene ends were 5 bases for V and 6 bases for J; bases not matched to a gene: 5. This CDR3 spans 14 amino acids. Germline assignment: CDR1 PRHDT and CDR2 FYEKMQ (reference sequence). The CDR3 DNA sequence: TGTGCCAGCAGCCCACGACAGGGGCCCGGGGAGCTGTTTTTT. It translates to CASSPRQGPGELFF.

The chain has TRBV6-5 and TRBJ1-1; a possible D gene is TRBD1 (6 bases). Trimming took off 8 bases at V and 4 bases at J, with 14 bases between the two ends. The CDR3 sequence is 13 residues long. Germline CDR1 is MNHEY and CDR2 is SVGAGI. The CDR3 DNA follows: TGTGCCAGCGGGGACGGGGGGCCCACTGAAGCTTTCTTT. Translation: CASGDGGPTEAFF.

The V gene is TRBV2, the J gene TRBJ2-5, with TRBD2 matching 8 bases. Germline-derived CDR1 and CDR2 are SNHLY and FYNNEI. Trimming at V came to 1 base and at J to 5 bases, leaving 6 bases not matched to a gene. CDR3 length: 15 amino acids. CDR3 loop: CASSEVERGRETQYF. CDR3 coding DNA: TGTGCCAGCAGTGAAGTCGAGCGGGGGAGGGAGACCCAGTACTTC.

This sequence joins TRBV2 and TRBJ2-7, with D perhaps matching TRBD1 (5 bases). The germline CDR1 and CDR2 sequences are SNHLY and FYNNEI. Trimming removed 0 bases from V and 2 bases from J, with 17 bases in between. The CDR3 spans 17 residues. Here the CDR3 reads CASSEALPSTVTYEQYF. The CDR3 DNA is TGTGCCAGCAGTGAAGCCCTTCCCTCGACAGTTACCTACGAGCAGTACTTC.

The J gene is TRBJ2-1, the V gene TRBV2; no clear D. Looked up from germline, CDR1 is SNHLY and CDR2 is FYNNEI. With 3 bases removed from V and 4 bases from J, the gap between germline ends came to 4 bases. CDR3 size: 12 residues. CDR3 sequence reads: CASSDLYNEQFF. CDR3 bases: TGTGCCAGCAGTGACCTATACAATGAGCAGTTCTTC.

This sequence joins TRBV5-6 and TRBJ1-1; D not resolved. CDR1 and CDR2 from the germline V gene are SGHDT and YYEEEE. V was trimmed by 6 bases and J by 7 bases, leaving 16 bases between them. The length of the CDR3 is 13 residues. This chain's CDR3 is CASTNGGRIEAFF. The CDR3 DNA sequence: TGTGCCAGCACCAACGGAGGGCGGATTGAAGCTTTCTTT.

This clone has just a few counts. This chain connects TRBV6-1 to TRBJ1-5; D gene unclear. Trimming left V 3 bases short and J 0 bases short, with 9 bases between. Looked up from germline, CDR1 is MNHNS and CDR2 is SASEGT. The CDR3 is 15 residues long. The CDR3 is CASSDPRNSNQPQHF. As DNA, the CDR3 is TGTGCCAGCAGTGATCCGAGGAATAGCAATCAGCCCCAGCATTTT.

This clone was counted a single time. The chain uses TRBV14 and TRBJ2-2; possible D gene TRBD2, 7 bases. The ends were cut back, 5 bases at V and 1 base at J, with 17 bases in the middle. CDR3 length: 17 residues. Germline V gene lookup returns CDR1 SGHDN and CDR2 FVKESK. The CDR3 DNA follows: TGTGCCAGCAGCGACGTAACGGGGGGCGTGAACACCGGGGAGCTGTTTTTT. Translation gives CASSDVTGGVNTGELFF.

J is TRBJ2-5 and V is TRBV7-6, with 7 bases fitting TRBD2. The CDR3 extends over 14 amino acids. Looked up from germline, CDR1 is SGHVS and CDR2 is FNYEAQ. J gave up 1 base and V 3 bases, and 2 bases lay outside the gene matches. The CDR3 loop is CASSFTSVQETQYF. The CDR3 bases are TGTGCCAGCAGCTTTACTAGCGTCCAAGAGACCCAGTACTTC.

J is TRBJ2-6 and V is TRBV6-5; maybe TRBD1 (6 bases). The germline V and J ends were trimmed by 8 bases and 3 bases, with 11 bases remaining between them. This CDR3 has 14 amino acids. CDR1 and CDR2 from the germline V gene are MNHEY and SVGAGI. The CDR3: CASSPGVGANVLTF. DNA of the CDR3: TGTGCCAGCTCCCCAGGGGTTGGGGCCAACGTCCTGACTTTC.

As for this clone: Compared with germline, one end of the junction differs, possibly owing to a read error. The chain uses TRBV13 and TRBJ2-7; 8 positions agree with TRBD1. Germline V lookup: CDR1 PRHDT, CDR2 FYEKMQ (reference sequence). The CDR3 is 13 amino acids. The CDR3 region is CASSIGQGYEQYF. The CDR3 region has the DNA TGTGCCAGCAGCATAGGACAGGGCTACGAGCAGTACTTC. Together with reference TRBV13 and TRBJ2-7, the CDR3 gives the full variable domain: AAGVIQSPRHLIKEKRETATLKCYPIPRHDTVYWYQQGPGQDPQFLISFYEKMQSDKGSIPDRFSAQQFSDYHSELNMSSLELGDSALYFCASSIGQGYEQYFGPGTRLTVT.

The chain combines TRBV9 with TRBJ2-2; TRBD2 matches 10 bases. The CDR3 is 16 residues long. The V and J ends lost 3 bases and 7 bases, in that order; junction bases with no gene match: 9. The germline V gene encodes CDR1 SGDLS and CDR2 YYNGEE. The CDR3 nucleotides read TGTGCCAGCAGCGCACCAAGCGGGGGGGCCTTCGGGGAGCTGTTTTTT. The encoded protein is CASSAPSGGAFGELFF.

This rearrangement joins TRBV9 to TRBJ2-5; possible D gene TRBD2, 5 bases. The CDR3 length is 15 residues. The germline V gene has CDR1 SGDLS and CDR2 YYNGEE. V was pared by 4 bases and J by 2 bases, with 15 bases between. The CDR3 loop is CASSPTGFPQETQYF. The CDR3 DNA sequence: TGTGCCAGCAGCCCGACGGGGTTCCCTCAAGAGACCCAGTACTTC.

This chain uses TRBV9 with TRBJ2-3, with D perhaps TRBD2 (7 bases). This CDR3 spans 11 amino acids. The V gene lost 3 bases and the J gene lost 10 bases, with 9 bases spanning the gap. Germline CDR1 and CDR2: SGDLS and YYNGEE. CDR3: CASSGGGPQYF. CDR3 sequence (DNA): TGTGCCAGCAGCGGGGGGGGCCCGCAGTATTTT.

In nucleotides, the CDR3 is TGTGCCAGCAGTTCAGGAGCGGGGGAGGCCACAGATACGCAGTATTTT. Its translation is CASSSGAGEATDTQYF. The chain recombines TRBV27 with TRBJ2-3; 8 nucleotides match TRBD2. The CDR3 runs 16 residues. Trimming cost V 4 bases and J 2 bases; bases outside gene matches: 8. Germline CDR1 MNHEY, CDR2 SMNVEV (reference sequence).

The chain has TRBV30 and TRBJ2-1; tentatively, D is TRBD1 (5 bases). Germline CDR1 and CDR2: GTSNPN and SVGIG (reference sequence). The CDR3 totals 11 residues. Trimming took 1 base from V and 10 from J, leaving 8 bases between them. The CDR3 loop is CAWSGGYEQFF. CDR3 bases: TGTGCCTGGAGTGGGGGCTACGAGCAGTTCTTC.

In its sample, this clone was seen a few times. The chain is built from TRBV4-2 and TRBJ2-1; 11 bases fit TRBD1. V shed 3 bases, J shed 7 bases, and the junction held 2 bases outside the gene matches. The CDR3 runs to 14 residues. Germline V CDR1 and CDR2: LGHNA, YNFKEQ. CDR3 amino acids: CASSHGQGANEQFF. DNA of the CDR3: TGTGCCAGCAGCCACGGACAGGGGGCGAATGAGCAGTTCTTC.

The V and J genes are TRBV2 and TRBJ2-3; tentatively, D is TRBD1 (6 bases). V gave up 7 bases and J gave up 4 bases, with 18 bases separating them. The CDR3 runs 15 residues. Germline V gene data show CDR1 as SNHLY and CDR2 as FYNNEI. The CDR3 DNA is TGTGCCAGCACGAGAGGCAGGGGCTGGGCAGATACGCAGTATTTT. The encoded protein is CASTRGRGWADTQYF.

This chain links TRBV4-1 with TRBJ2-7; D is undetermined. Deletions cut 0 bases from V and 7 bases from J, with 16 bases between. The CDR3 loop spans 15 amino acids. Germline V CDR1 and CDR2: MGHRA, YSYEKL. The DNA for the CDR3 is TGCGCCAGCAGCCAAGAAGAGGCCCACTATGGGGAGCAGTACTTC. Protein sequence: CASSQEEAHYGEQYF.

The chain links TRBV13 to TRBJ1-2; D gene uncertain. This CDR3 has 15 amino acids. Germline CDR1 reads PRHDT; CDR2 reads FYEKMQ (reference sequence). Trimming removed 0 bases from V and 6 bases from J, with 14 bases in between. The CDR3 protein is CASSLGTGLGNGYTF. The CDR3 DNA sequence: TGTGCCAGCAGCTTAGGAACGGGATTGGGTAATGGCTACACCTTC. Based on the CDR3 plus reference TRBV13 and TRBJ1-2, the full variable domain is AAGVIQSPRHLIKEKRETATLKCYPIPRHDTVYWYQQGPGQDPQFLISFYEKMQSDKGSIPDRFSAQQFSDYHSELNMSSLELGDSALYFCASSLGTGLGNGYTFGSGTRLTVV.

The chain employs TRBV7-9 and TRBJ2-5; 10 nucleotides agree with TRBD1. This CDR3 is 15 amino acids long. Germline V lookup: CDR1 SEHNR, CDR2 FQNEAQ (reference sequence). Losses at the gene ends were 5 bases for V and 4 bases for J; bases not matched to a gene: 7. DNA of the CDR3: TGTGCCAGCAGCCCGGGACAGGGGACCGGAGAGACCCAGTACTTC. This codes for CASSPGQGTGETQYF.

V and J are TRBV2 and TRBJ1-1; 11 bases match TRBD1. Germline V gene sequence: CDR1 SNHLY, CDR2 FYNNEI. CDR3 length: 17 residues. With V trimmed by 3 bases and J by 1 base, 7 bases remained unmatched. CDR3 residues: CASSDPGQGGPNTEAFF. CDR3 in DNA: TGTGCCAGCAGTGACCCGGGACAGGGGGGGCCGAACACTGAAGCTTTCTTT.

The J gene is TRBJ2-1, the V gene TRBV2; D remains unclear. The CDR3 sequence is 11 residues long. Germline V gives CDR1 SNHLY, CDR2 FYNNEI. V lost 4 bases, J lost 6 bases, and 4 bases lay in between. Here the CDR3 reads CASSVSNEQFF. The DNA for the CDR3 is TGTGCCAGCAGTGTCTCCAATGAGCAGTTCTTC. Together with reference TRBV2 and TRBJ2-1, the CDR3 gives the full variable domain: EPEVTQTPSHQVTQMGQEVILRCVPISNHLYFYWYRQILGQKVEFLVSFYNNEISEKSEIFDDQFSVERPDGSNFTLKIRSTKLEDSAMYFCASSVSNEQFFGPGTRLTVL.

A word on this clone: This same CDR3 is encoded by further DNA sequences in the sample. The chain combines TRBV25-1 with TRBJ2-3, with 9 bases lining up with TRBD1. Germline CDR1 reads MGHDK; CDR2 reads SYGVNS. After removal of 3 bases from V and 2 bases from J, the junction contained 3 bases not matched to a gene. The CDR3 totals 15 residues. CDR3 DNA: TGTGCCAGCAGTGAGAGGACAGGGGTCACAGATACGCAGTATTTT. Protein product: CASSERTGVTDTQYF.

A remark on this clone: The junction departs from germline at one end; a sequencing error may be responsible. This sequence joins TRBV25-1 and TRBJ2-2; TRBD2 might be the D (6 bases). Per germline, CDR1 MGHDK and CDR2 SYGVNS. CDR3 length: 16 amino acids. The CDR3 region is CASTKDGGRNAGELFF. As DNA, the CDR3 is TGTGCCAGCACCAAGGACGGGGGAAGGAACGCCGGGGAGCTGTTTTTT.

This sequence joins TRBV14 and TRBJ1-6; 11 positions agree with TRBD1. CDR3 length: 18 amino acids. Germline loops: CDR1 SGHDN, CDR2 FVKESK. V lost 4 bases and J lost 2; bases outside the gene matches: 7. The CDR3 region is CASSPGTGGPAYNSPLHF. CDR3 sequence (DNA): TGTGCCAGCAGCCCCGGGACAGGGGGACCGGCCTATAATTCACCCCTCCACTTT.

This rearrangement joins TRBV19 to TRBJ2-2, with D maybe TRBD2 (6 bases). Trimming pared 7 bases from V and 6 bases from J, leaving 21 bases between. The length of the CDR3 is 16 residues. Germline CDR1 and CDR2: LNHDA and SQIVND (reference sequence). CDR3 bases: TGTGCCAGTACCCGTGGGGCGGGGTCCCTAGCCGGGGAGCTGTTTTTT. This encodes CASTRGAGSLAGELFF.